Listed here are 31 T cell receptor beta chains from one sample, sequenced in a study of OX40 agonist ivuxolimab in advanced cancers. The data were produced by immunoSEQ multiplex PCR, yet TCRdb's version contains in-frame clones alone and is incomplete. This sample yields roughly 15,000 clones, of which just under 90% are seen a single time; roughly 7% belongs to the top ten. The sample in question was CD4+ or CD8+ T cells sorted from blood, obtained in a trial of the OX40 agonist ivuxolimab. Receptors originate from an adult with an advanced solid tumor such as melanoma, head and neck, liver or kidney cancer.

The chain carries TRBV5-1 and TRBJ2-7; D is uncertain. Trimming removed 0 bases at V and 0 bases at J, with 7 bases between. CDR1 is SGHRS and CDR2 is YFSETQ in the germline V gene. The CDR3 runs 14 residues. CDR3 sequence (DNA): TGCGCCAGCAGCTTGGGGGATAGCTCCTACGAGCAGTACTTC. It specifies CASSLGDSSYEQYF.

The chain joins TRBV28 to TRBJ1-5, with D unclear. The V gene's germline CDR1 is MDHEN and CDR2 SYDVKM. Trimming cost V 5 bases and J 4 bases, with 3 bases left between them. The CDR3 sequence is 11 residues long. CDR3 in DNA: TGTGCCAGCAGTCTAAATCAGCCCCAGCATTTT. Its protein product is CASSLNQPQHF. Complete variable domain (other parts from reference TRBV28 and TRBJ1-5): DVKVTQSSRYLVKRTGEKVFLECVQDMDHENMFWYRQDPGLGLRLIYFSYDVKMKEKGDIPEGYSVSREKKERFSLILESASTNQTSMYLCASSLNQPQHFGDGTRLSIL.

V usage is TRBV7-2 and J usage is TRBJ1-2; D is perhaps TRBD1 (5 bases). The CDR3 is 15 residues long. The V and J ends lost 5 bases and 3 bases respectively, with 16 bases between them. Germline V CDR1 and CDR2: SGHTA, FQGNSA. DNA of the CDR3: TGTGCCAGCAGCGAGGACCCCCCGGGGCACTATGGCTACACCTTC. Its protein is CASSEDPPGHYGYTF.

The chain joins TRBV19 to TRBJ2-7, with 9 nucleotides matching TRBD1. Germline V CDR1 and CDR2: LNHDA, SQIVND (reference sequence). CDR3 size: 15 residues. The ends lost 5 bases at V and 2 bases at J; junction bases unmatched: 7. The CDR3: CASSPRTGATYEQYF. CDR3 coding DNA: TGTGCCAGTAGTCCAAGGACAGGGGCGACCTACGAGCAGTACTTC.

V and J are TRBV19 and TRBJ1-4, with D hard to call. The V end was cut by 5 bases, the J end by 6 bases, with 19 bases between. The CDR3 runs to 16 residues. Germline V CDR1 and CDR2: LNHDA, SQIVND (reference sequence). Here the CDR3 reads CASSVLAAGTHEKLFF. As DNA, the CDR3 is TGTGCCAGTAGTGTTTTAGCTGCGGGCACCCATGAAAAACTGTTTTTT.

V gene TRBV5-1 combines with J gene TRBJ2-2; D is perhaps TRBD1 (5 bases). V was clipped by 4 bases and J by 7 bases, with 14 bases between them. Germline V gives CDR1 SGHRS, CDR2 YFSETQ. This CDR3 has 14 amino acids. CDR3 protein: CASSKGILGGELFF. CDR3 sequence (DNA): TGCGCCAGCAGCAAGGGGATACTTGGCGGGGAGCTGTTTTTT.

The chain combines TRBV6-6 with TRBJ2-2; 9 nucleotides agree with TRBD2. CDR3 size: 16 residues. Looked up from germline, CDR1 is MNHNY and CDR2 is SVGAGI (reference sequence). After removal of 0 bases from V and 4 bases from J, the junction contained 3 bases not matched to a gene. Here the CDR3 reads CASSYSGTSITGELFF. CDR3 coding DNA: TGTGCCAGCAGTTACTCCGGGACTAGCATCACCGGGGAGCTGTTTTTT.

This clone occurred a few times. The CDR3 protein is CASSTGTGVGANQPQHF. The CDR3 DNA is TGTGCCAGCAGCACCGGGACAGGGGTTGGGGCCAATCAGCCCCAGCATTTT. The chain uses TRBV27 and TRBJ1-5, with 10 bases lining up with TRBD1. Germline V gives CDR1 MNHEY, CDR2 SMNVEV (reference sequence). The length of the CDR3 is 17 residues. V lost 6 bases, J lost 3 bases, and 11 bases stayed unmatched.

CDR3 nucleotide sequence: TGCGCCAGCAGCCCCCTTCCCGGGGGAGGTGCTTTCTTT. This translates into CASSPLPGGGAFF. The chain carries TRBV5-1 and TRBJ1-1; a weak D match, TRBD1 (5 bases). This CDR3 is built from 13 residues. Trimming pared 4 bases from V and 11 bases from J, leaving 18 bases between. The germline V gene encodes CDR1 SGHRS and CDR2 YFSETQ. The whole variable domain, filled in from reference TRBV5-1 and TRBJ1-1, reads KAGVTQTPRYLIKTRGQQVTLSCSPISGHRSVSWYQQTPGQGLQFLFEYFSETQRNKGNFPGRFSGRQFSNSRSEMNVSTLELGDSALYLCASSPLPGGGAFFGQGTRLTVV.

This chain links TRBV6-5 with TRBJ2-7; no clear D. Germline CDR1 and CDR2: MNHEY and SVGAGI. V was trimmed by 0 bases and J by 2 bases, leaving 8 bases between them. The CDR3 covers 14 residues. Here the CDR3 DNA reads TGTGCCAGCAGTTACTCGATCGGACCCTACGAGCAGTACTTC. It specifies CASSYSIGPYEQYF.

V is TRBV19 and J is TRBJ2-3; TRBD2 matches at 9 bases. CDR1 and CDR2 from the germline V gene are LNHDA and SQIVND (reference sequence). The CDR3 extends over 16 amino acids. Trimming at V came to 3 bases and at J to 1 base, leaving 5 bases not matched to a gene. The DNA of the CDR3 is TGTGCCAGTAGTATCCCGGGACTAGCTGGCACAGATACGCAGTATTTT. This sequence encodes CASSIPGLAGTDTQYF.

V and J are TRBV13 and TRBJ2-1; TRBD1 aligns across 8 bases. This CDR3 spans 16 amino acids. Germline loops: CDR1 PRHDT, CDR2 FYEKMQ (reference sequence). V lost 5 bases to trimming and J lost 5 bases; unmatched junction nucleotides: 11. In DNA, the CDR3 is TGTGCCAGCAGCCCACCTGGGCAGGGGGCAGACAATGAGCAGTTCTTC. Protein sequence: CASSPPGQGADNEQFF.

The V call is TRBV7-2, the J call TRBJ2-7, with a weak D call TRBD2 (9 bases). V gave up 7 bases and J gave up 5 bases, with 30 bases separating them. Germline CDR1 reads SGHTA; CDR2 reads FQGNSA. The CDR3 consists of 18 residues. The CDR3 nucleotides are TGTGCCAGCACCAGGGGGCTAGCGGGGCGATTGACACTTAACGAGCAGTACTTC. Protein sequence: CASTRGLAGRLTLNEQYF.

The chain is built from TRBV4-1 and TRBJ1-4; D might be TRBD1 (6 bases). Per germline, CDR1 MGHRA and CDR2 YSYEKL. The CDR3 is 18 residues long. Between the trimmed V and J ends, which lost 0 bases and 0 bases, there was a span of 14 bases. CDR3 coding DNA: TGCGCCAGCAGCCAAGATCAGGGGCGTCTTTCAACTAATGAAAAACTGTTTTTT. Residues: CASSQDQGRLSTNEKLFF.

CDR3 coding DNA: TGTGCCAGTGGAGTAGGGCTTCTTAGCAATCAGCCCCAGCATTTT. This translates into CASGVGLLSNQPQHF. The genes are TRBV19 and TRBJ1-5; D is undetermined. Germline V gives CDR1 LNHDA, CDR2 SQIVND (reference sequence). V dropped 8 bases and J dropped 0 bases, with 14 bases sitting between them. The CDR3 runs to 15 residues.

V is TRBV25-1 and J is TRBJ2-5; D uncertain. The CDR3 is 14 residues long. Germline V lookup: CDR1 MGHDK, CDR2 SYGVNS. V lost 1 base, J lost 5 bases, and 11 bases lay in between. CDR3 in DNA: TGTGCCAGCAGTGAATCCGGAGTTGAGGAGACCCAGTACTTC. Its translation is CASSESGVEETQYF.

This chain uses TRBV6-9 with TRBJ1-6; D is undetermined. Trimming removed 6 bases at V and 7 bases at J, with 7 bases between. CDR3 length: 12 residues. CDR1 is MNHGY and CDR2 is SVAAGI in the germline V gene. CDR3 sequence reads: CASRRRNSPLHF. The CDR3 DNA sequence: TGTGCCAGCAGAAGAAGGAATTCACCCCTCCACTTT.

The chain joins TRBV11-2 to TRBJ2-5, with D perhaps matching TRBD2 (6 bases). The CDR3 spans 13 residues. V lost 6 bases and J 5 bases, leaving 13 bases between the germline ends. Germline-derived CDR1 and CDR2 are SGHAT and FQNNGV. DNA of the CDR3: TGTGCCAGCAGTCTCTGGGGGGATGAGACCCAGTACTTC. Amino acid sequence: CASSLWGDETQYF.

The V and J genes are TRBV7-3 and TRBJ2-3; 9 bases agree with TRBD2. CDR3 size: 13 residues. Per germline, CDR1 SGHTA and CDR2 FQGTGA. The V gene end was trimmed by 5 bases and the J gene end by 6 bases; junction bases not matched to a gene: 3. The DNA for the CDR3 is TGTGCCAGCAGCCCTAGCGGGGCGGATACGCAGTATTTT. Translating gives CASSPSGADTQYF.

A word on this clone: Its ends do not fully match the called genes, so a read error is possible. The CDR3 DNA follows: TGCGCCAACAGCCAAACCCCTTTCGGACGGGTCTCTGGAAACACCATATATTTT. Translation gives CANSQTPFGRVSGNTIYF. The chain carries TRBV4-1 and TRBJ1-3; the D is unclear. The germline V gene has CDR1 MGHRA and CDR2 YSYEKL. The CDR3 runs to 18 residues.

This clone was recorded a few times. The chain is built from TRBV6-5 and TRBJ1-1, with D unresolved. With 6 bases removed from V and 0 bases from J, the gap between germline ends came to 8 bases. Per the germline V gene, CDR1 is MNHEY and CDR2 is SVGAGI. The length of the CDR3 is 13 residues. The CDR3 here is CASSRPMNTEAFF. Here the CDR3 DNA reads TGTGCCAGCAGCCGACCGATGAACACTGAAGCTTTCTTT.

V usage is TRBV2 and J usage is TRBJ2-1, with D possibly matching TRBD1 (6 bases). V lost 6 bases, J lost 4 bases, and 13 bases lay in between. Germline values: CDR1 SNHLY, CDR2 FYNNEI. The CDR3 spans 14 residues. CDR3 nucleotides: TGTGCCAGCAGCCCGACAGGACCTTACAATGAGCAGTTCTTC. Protein sequence: CASSPTGPYNEQFF.

This chain joins TRBV27 and TRBJ1-6, with a tentative D call TRBD1 (6 bases). V lost 0 bases, J lost 7 bases, and 16 bases lay in between. Germline values: CDR1 MNHEY, CDR2 SMNVEV (reference sequence). The length of the CDR3 is 17 residues. The CDR3 bases are TGTGCCAGCAGTTTATCCTCCCTGGGGGGCCCCAATTCACCCCTCCACTTT. It translates to CASSLSSLGGPNSPLHF.

The chain is built from TRBV6-1 and TRBJ2-1; D unresolved. Germline V gives CDR1 MNHNS, CDR2 SASEGT. The CDR3 contains 14 residues. Trimming left V 6 bases short and J 7 bases short, with 16 bases between. CDR3 protein: CASSLRLARNEQFF. DNA for the CDR3: TGTGCCAGCAGCCTCAGACTTGCCAGGAATGAGCAGTTCTTC.

This sequence joins TRBV30 and TRBJ1-2, with D possibly TRBD1 on 5 matching bases. The CDR3 consists of 12 residues. V shed 0 bases and J shed 13 bases, with 15 bases lying between them. Germline lookup yields CDR1 GTSNPN and CDR2 SVGIG (reference sequence). This CDR3 is CAWSVLLGVATF. In DNA, the CDR3 is TGTGCCTGGAGTGTACTATTAGGGGTCGCCACCTTC.

The sample holds one count of this clone. The chain combines TRBV6-1 with TRBJ2-6, with unresolved D. V dropped 5 bases and J dropped 4 bases, with 12 bases sitting between them. In germline, CDR1 is MNHNS, CDR2 SASEGT. The CDR3 totals 15 residues. CDR3 in amino acids: CASSRNEVGANVLTF. The CDR3 DNA reads as TGTGCCAGCAGTCGGAACGAGGTAGGGGCCAACGTCCTGACTTTC.

The CDR3 reads CASSLSGVPGNEQFF. In DNA, the CDR3 is TGTGCCAGCAGCCTTAGCGGGGTCCCAGGCAATGAGCAGTTCTTC. V gene TRBV6-5 combines with J gene TRBJ2-1; TRBD2 matches at 8 bases. V lost 6 bases to trimming and J lost 6 bases; unmatched junction nucleotides: 10. CDR1 is MNHEY and CDR2 is SVGAGI in the germline V gene. This CDR3 spans 15 amino acids.

The chain carries TRBV5-1 and TRBJ1-5; 9 bases line up with TRBD1. The trim removed 3 bases at V and 0 bases at J, leaving 7 bases unmatched. The germline CDR1 and CDR2 sequences are SGHRS and YFSETQ. The CDR3 length is 17 residues. CDR3 loop: CASSCHRGRFSNQPQHF. The DNA for the CDR3 is TGCGCCAGCAGCTGTCACAGGGGGCGTTTTAGCAATCAGCCCCAGCATTTT.

V and J are TRBV6-6 and TRBJ1-5; tentative D call: TRBD1 (5 bases). Trimming removed 7 bases from V and 10 bases from J, with 23 bases in between. CDR1 and CDR2 from the germline V gene are MNHNY and SVGAGI (reference sequence). The CDR3 has 15 residues. CDR3 coding DNA: TGTGCCAGCACCCCCGGGACCGGGTCTTTTGGACCCCAGCATTTT. Protein: CASTPGTGSFGPQHF.

V and J are TRBV9 and TRBJ2-5, with a tentative D call TRBD2 (6 bases). In germline, CDR1 is SGDLS, CDR2 YYNGEE. V lost 0 bases, J lost 0 bases, and 9 bases lay in between. The CDR3 totals 15 residues. CDR3 coding DNA: TGTGCCAGCAGCGTAGGGGCTAGCGACCAAGAGACCCAGTACTTC. Translating it yields CASSVGASDQETQYF.

A remark on this clone: Additional DNA sequences in this sample encode the identical CDR3. The chain is built from TRBV7-6 and TRBJ1-1, with D perhaps matching TRBD1 (6 bases). V shed 5 bases and J shed 10 bases, with 17 bases lying between them. This CDR3 contains 13 residues. Germline CDR1 SGHVS, CDR2 FNYEAQ. CDR3 DNA sequence: TGTGCCAGCAGCCCCCGACAGGATTTGGGAGCTTTCTTT. Its protein is CASSPRQDLGAFF.